Listed here are 13 T cell receptor beta chains from one sample, sequenced in a study of cytomegalovirus exposure and HLA in healthy donors. PCR used 60 Vbeta primers and 13 Jbeta primers. Profiled with immunoSEQ multiplex PCR; TCRdb holds only in-frame clones, not every one. The table has fewer than 300,000 clones, approximately 90% seen once. Sample: PBMCs. These receptors were obtained from a man aged 35-49 years in good health and CMV-seropositive.

This chain links TRBV10-3 with TRBJ1-5; D unclear. Per germline, CDR1 ENHRY and CDR2 SYGVKD. Trimming stripped 4 bases from V and 0 bases from J, with 7 bases between. The CDR3 covers 14 residues. CDR3 nucleotide sequence: TGTGCCATCAGTGCCAGTAATAGCAATCAGCCCCAGCATTTT. This translates into CAISASNSNQPQHF.

This clone is a singleton in its sample. This chain joins TRBV6-5 and TRBJ2-6; no reliable D call. V lost 5 bases, J lost 0 bases, and 8 bases lay in between. Looked up from germline, CDR1 is MNHEY and CDR2 is SVGAGI. CDR3 size: 15 residues. The chain's CDR3 is CASSLRSSGANVLTF. CDR3 DNA: TGTGCCAGCAGTCTACGGAGCTCTGGGGCCAACGTCCTGACTTTC.

This clone occurred a few times. The chain couples TRBV2 to TRBJ1-1; 8 nucleotides agree with TRBD1. Germline assignment: CDR1 SNHLY and CDR2 FYNNEI. Trimming removed 6 bases from V and 7 bases from J; junction bases left unmatched: 7. This CDR3 comprises 13 residues. The CDR3 bases are TGTGCCAGCAGGGCGGACAGGGCAGGTGAAGCTTTCTTT. It specifies CASRADRAGEAFF. Combining the CDR3 with reference TRBV2 and TRBJ1-1 gives the whole variable domain EPEVTQTPSHQVTQMGQEVILRCVPISNHLYFYWYRQILGQKVEFLVSFYNNEISEKSEIFDDQFSVERPDGSNFTLKIRSTKLEDSAMYFCASRADRAGEAFFGQGTRLTVV.

V gene TRBV15 combines with J gene TRBJ2-5; D possibly corresponds to TRBD1 (6 bases). Per germline, CDR1 LNHNV and CDR2 YYDKDF (reference sequence). The length of the CDR3 is 17 residues. V was clipped by 0 bases and J by 1 base, with 15 bases between them. CDR3 bases: TGTGCCACCAGCAGAGAGATCGGGACACTTATCCAAGAGACCCAGTACTTC. It yields the protein CATSREIGTLIQETQYF.

This chain joins TRBV2 and TRBJ2-7; TRBD2 aligns across 8 bases. The CDR3 is 14 amino acids. The junction had 9 bases not matched to a gene; V was cut back by 7 bases and J by 4 bases. The germline gives CDR1 SNHLY, CDR2 FYNNEI. The CDR3 region is CASTLGREDYEQYF. Here the CDR3 DNA reads TGTGCCAGCACCCTGGGGCGGGAGGATTACGAGCAGTACTTC.

This chain joins TRBV1 and TRBJ2-7; TRBD2 is the table's D call and was not checked against the DNA. TRBV1 is termed a pseudogene. The CDR3 runs 16 residues. CDR3 sequence: CTSSQDGKREGVEQYF. In nucleotides, the CDR3 is TGCACCAGCAGCCAAGACGGTAAGCGGGAGGGCGTCGAGCAGTACTTC.

The chain uses TRBV2 and TRBJ2-5; perhaps TRBD1 as D (5 bases). Germline-derived CDR1 and CDR2 are SNHLY and FYNNEI. The V end lost 1 base, the J end lost 3 bases, and 6 bases lay between the germline ends. The CDR3 totals 13 residues. The CDR3 DNA follows: TGTGCCAGCAGTGAAGTCAGGGAAGAGACCCAGTACTTC. Its translation is CASSEVREETQYF.

V and J are TRBV6-4 and TRBJ2-3; D perhaps matches TRBD1 (6 bases). CDR3 length equals 14 residues. Trimming stripped 6 bases from V and 8 bases from J, with 18 bases between. Germline V CDR1 and CDR2: MRHNA, SNTAGT. CDR3 amino acids: CASSSTGTSGTQYF. Written as DNA, the CDR3 is TGTGCCAGCAGCAGTACAGGGACCTCGGGTACGCAGTATTTT.

This sequence joins TRBV29-1 and TRBJ2-2, with D perhaps matching TRBD1 (6 bases). The CDR3 is 15 residues long. Between the trimmed V and J ends, which lost 0 bases and 2 bases, there was a span of 10 bases. Germline V gene sequence: CDR1 SQVTM, CDR2 ANQGSEA. CDR3 DNA sequence: TGCAGCGTTGAAGATGGGGACACAAACACCGGGGAGCTGTTTTTT. Residues: CSVEDGDTNTGELFF.

The V call is TRBV19, the J call TRBJ1-1, with D perhaps matching TRBD1 (5 bases). The CDR3 totals 13 residues. Germline assignment: CDR1 LNHDA and CDR2 SQIVND (reference sequence). The V and J ends lost 8 bases and 2 bases respectively, with 12 bases between them. The CDR3: CASGAEPNTEAFF. In DNA form, the CDR3 reads TGTGCCAGTGGGGCGGAACCAAACACTGAAGCTTTCTTT.

The chain uses TRBV27 and TRBJ2-7; TRBD2 matches 7 bases. Germline CDR1 MNHEY, CDR2 SMNVEV (reference sequence). There are 19 residues in the CDR3. V lost 1 base and J lost 5; bases outside the gene matches: 20. The CDR3 loop reads CASSLFVPVGRGTTHEQYF. For the CDR3, the DNA is TGTGCCAGCAGTTTATTCGTCCCGGTGGGACGAGGGACTACCCACGAGCAGTACTTC.

This clone appeared once. The genes are TRBV2 and TRBJ2-7, with TRBD1 identical over 8 bases. The germline CDR1 and CDR2 sequences are SNHLY and FYNNEI. Trimming took 10 bases from V and 9 from J; bases not matched to a gene: 17. The CDR3 spans 14 residues. CDR3 sequence: CATLGQEGSSLQYF. CDR3 coding DNA: TGTGCCACCTTGGGACAGGAGGGTTCCTCCTTGCAGTACTTC.

The rearrangement uses TRBV6-5 and TRBJ2-7, with 7 bases identical to TRBD1. Germline V gene sequence: CDR1 MNHEY, CDR2 SVGAGI. Losses at the gene ends were 3 bases for V and 3 bases for J; bases not matched to a gene: 8. The CDR3 has 15 residues. CDR3 sequence reads: CASSYGTARVYEQYF. The CDR3, as DNA: TGTGCCAGCAGTTATGGGACAGCTAGAGTCTACGAGCAGTACTTC.